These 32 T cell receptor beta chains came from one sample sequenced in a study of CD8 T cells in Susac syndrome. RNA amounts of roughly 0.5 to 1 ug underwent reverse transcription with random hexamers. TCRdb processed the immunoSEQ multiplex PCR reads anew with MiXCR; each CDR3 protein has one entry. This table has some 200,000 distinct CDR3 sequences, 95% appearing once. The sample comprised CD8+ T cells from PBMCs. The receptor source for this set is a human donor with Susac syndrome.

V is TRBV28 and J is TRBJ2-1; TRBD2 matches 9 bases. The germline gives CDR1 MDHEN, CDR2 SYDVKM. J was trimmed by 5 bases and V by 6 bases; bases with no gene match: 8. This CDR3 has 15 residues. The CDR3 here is CASRVGLAINNEQFF. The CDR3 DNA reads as TGTGCCAGCAGAGTGGGACTAGCTATTAACAATGAGCAGTTCTTC.

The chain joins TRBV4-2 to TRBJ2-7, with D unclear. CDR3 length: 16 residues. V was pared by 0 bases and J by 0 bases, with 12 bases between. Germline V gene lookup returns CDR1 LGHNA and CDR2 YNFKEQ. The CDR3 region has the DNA TGTGCCAGCAGCCAAGAATTCGGTGGGATCTCCTACGAGCAGTACTTC. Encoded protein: CASSQEFGGISYEQYF.

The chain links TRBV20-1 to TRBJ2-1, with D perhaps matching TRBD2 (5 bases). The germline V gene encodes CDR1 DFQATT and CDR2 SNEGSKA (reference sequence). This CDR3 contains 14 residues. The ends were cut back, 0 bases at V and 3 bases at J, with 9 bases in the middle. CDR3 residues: CSARDLGDYNEQFF. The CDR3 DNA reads TGCAGTGCTAGAGATCTCGGGGACTACAATGAGCAGTTCTTC.

CDR3 coding DNA: TGTGCCAGTAGTATAGGGGTTGAGCAGTTCTTC. Translated, it gives CASSIGVEQFF. The genes are TRBV19 and TRBJ2-1; D remains ambiguous. CDR1 and CDR2 from the germline V gene are LNHDA and SQIVND (reference sequence). Trimming removed 1 base at V and 9 bases at J, with 4 bases between. This CDR3 is built from 11 residues. Drawing the rest from reference TRBV19 and TRBJ2-1, the complete variable domain is DGGITQSPKYLFRKEGQNVTLSCEQNLNHDAMYWYRQDPGQGLRLIYYSQIVNDFQKGDIAEGYSVSREKKESFPLTVTSAQKNPTAFYLCASSIGVEQFFGPGTRLTVL.

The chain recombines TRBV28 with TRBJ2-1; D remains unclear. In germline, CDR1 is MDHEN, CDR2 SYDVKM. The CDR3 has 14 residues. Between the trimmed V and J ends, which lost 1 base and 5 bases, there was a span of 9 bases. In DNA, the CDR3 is TGTGCCAGCAGTTTATTAGACGAAAACAATGAGCAGTTCTTC. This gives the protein CASSLLDENNEQFF.

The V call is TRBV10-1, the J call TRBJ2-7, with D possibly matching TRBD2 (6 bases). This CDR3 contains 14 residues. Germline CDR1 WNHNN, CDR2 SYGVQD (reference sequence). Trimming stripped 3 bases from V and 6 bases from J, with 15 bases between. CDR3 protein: CASSEVVGGAEQYF. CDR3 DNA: TGCGCCAGCAGTGAAGTGGTTGGAGGGGCCGAGCAGTACTTC.

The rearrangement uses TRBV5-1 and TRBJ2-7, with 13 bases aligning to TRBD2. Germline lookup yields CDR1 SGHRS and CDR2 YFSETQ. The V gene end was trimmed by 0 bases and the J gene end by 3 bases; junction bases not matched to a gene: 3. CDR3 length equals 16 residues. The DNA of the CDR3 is TGCGCCAGCAGCTTGGGGGGACTAGCGGGAAGCTACGAGCAGTACTTC. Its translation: CASSLGGLAGSYEQYF.

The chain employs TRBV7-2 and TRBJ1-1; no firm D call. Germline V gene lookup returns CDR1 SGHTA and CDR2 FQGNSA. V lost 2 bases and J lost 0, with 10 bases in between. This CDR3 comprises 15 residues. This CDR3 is CASSLPHHMNTEAFF. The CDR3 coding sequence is TGTGCCAGCAGCTTACCGCACCACATGAACACTGAAGCTTTCTTT.

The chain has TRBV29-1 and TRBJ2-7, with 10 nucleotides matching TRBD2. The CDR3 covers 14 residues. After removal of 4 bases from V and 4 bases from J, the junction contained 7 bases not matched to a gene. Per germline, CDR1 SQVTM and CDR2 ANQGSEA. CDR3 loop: CSVVASGRVYEQYF. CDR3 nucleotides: TGCAGCGTTGTTGCGAGCGGGAGGGTTTACGAGCAGTACTTC.

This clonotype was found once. In nucleotides, the CDR3 is TGCGCCAGCAGCCCTACCAGACAGGGTGTCGCGACTGAAGCTTTCTTT. Translation gives CASSPTRQGVATEAFF. This sequence joins TRBV5-1 and TRBJ1-1; 7 positions match TRBD1. Germline assignment: CDR1 SGHRS and CDR2 YFSETQ. Germline trimming cut 4 bases from V and 5 bases from J; bases unmatched to any gene: 14. The CDR3 is 16 residues long.

The CDR3 DNA reads as TGTGCCAGCAGCTTACCGGGGTTTTCACCCCTCCACTTT. This encodes CASSLPGFSPLHF. V usage is TRBV7-9 and J usage is TRBJ1-6; D unclear. V was cut by 2 bases and J by 9 bases, with 8 bases left in between. This CDR3 is built from 13 residues. Germline-derived CDR1 and CDR2 are SEHNR and FQNEAQ (reference sequence).

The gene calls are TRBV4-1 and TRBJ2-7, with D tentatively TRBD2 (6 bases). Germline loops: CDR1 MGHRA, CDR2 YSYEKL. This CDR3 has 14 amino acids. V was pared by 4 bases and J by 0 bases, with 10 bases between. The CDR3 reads CASSRGDGSYEQYF. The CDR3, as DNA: TGCGCCAGCAGCCGGGGGGACGGCTCCTACGAGCAGTACTTC.

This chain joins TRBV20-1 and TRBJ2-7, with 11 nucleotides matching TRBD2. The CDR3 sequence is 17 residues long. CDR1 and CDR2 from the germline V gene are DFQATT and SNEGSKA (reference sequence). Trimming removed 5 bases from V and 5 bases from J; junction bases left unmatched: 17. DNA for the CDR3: TGCAGTGCTGTCCGGGACAGGGTTACTAGCGGGAGAGACGAGCAGTACTTC. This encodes CSAVRDRVTSGRDEQYF.

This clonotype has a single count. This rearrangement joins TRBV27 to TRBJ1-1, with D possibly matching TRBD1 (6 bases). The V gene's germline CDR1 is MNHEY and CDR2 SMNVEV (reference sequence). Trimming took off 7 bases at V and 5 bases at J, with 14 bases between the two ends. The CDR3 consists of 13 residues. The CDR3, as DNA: TGTGCCAGCAATCCAACAGGGACTACTGAAGCTTTCTTT. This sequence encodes CASNPTGTTEAFF.

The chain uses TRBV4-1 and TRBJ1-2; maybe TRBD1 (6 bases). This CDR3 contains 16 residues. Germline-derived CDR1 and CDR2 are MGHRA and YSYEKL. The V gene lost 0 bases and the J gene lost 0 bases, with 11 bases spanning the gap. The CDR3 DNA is TGCGCCAGCAGCCAAGACAGGGGAACGACTAACTATGGCTACACCTTC. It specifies CASSQDRGTTNYGYTF.

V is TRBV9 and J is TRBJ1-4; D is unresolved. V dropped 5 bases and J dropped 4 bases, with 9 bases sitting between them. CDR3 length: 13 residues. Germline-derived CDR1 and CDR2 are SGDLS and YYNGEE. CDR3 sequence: CASSSDLNEKLFF. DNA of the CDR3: TGTGCCAGCAGTTCGGACCTTAATGAAAAACTGTTTTTT.

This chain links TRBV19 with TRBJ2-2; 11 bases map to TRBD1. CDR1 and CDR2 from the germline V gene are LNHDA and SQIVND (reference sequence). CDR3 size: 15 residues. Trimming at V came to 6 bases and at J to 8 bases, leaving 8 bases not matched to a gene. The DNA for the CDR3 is TGTGCCAGTAGCGCCGGGACAGGGGGTTTTGGGGAGCTGTTTTTT. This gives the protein CASSAGTGGFGELFF.

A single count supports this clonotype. The CDR3 here is CASSSPGAETQYF. The CDR3, as DNA: TGTGCCAGCAGCTCCCCCGGCGCAGAGACCCAGTACTTC. The chain recombines TRBV7-2 with TRBJ2-5; no definite D call. Germline CDR1 and CDR2: SGHTA and FQGNSA. V was shortened by 4 bases and J by 4 bases, with 10 bases between the two germline ends. The CDR3 loop spans 13 amino acids.

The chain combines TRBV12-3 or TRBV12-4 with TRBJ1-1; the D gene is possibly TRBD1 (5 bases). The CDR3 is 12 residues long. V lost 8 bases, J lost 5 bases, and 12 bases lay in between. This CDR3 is CASSRVFTEAFF. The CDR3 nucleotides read TGTGCCAGCTCCAGGGTTTTTACTGAAGCTTTCTTT.

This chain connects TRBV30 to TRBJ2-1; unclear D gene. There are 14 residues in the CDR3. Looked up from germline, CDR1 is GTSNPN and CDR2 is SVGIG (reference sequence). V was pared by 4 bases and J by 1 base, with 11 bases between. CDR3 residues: CAWNKDGSYNEQFF. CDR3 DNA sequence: TGTGCCTGGAACAAGGACGGTTCCTACAATGAGCAGTTCTTC.

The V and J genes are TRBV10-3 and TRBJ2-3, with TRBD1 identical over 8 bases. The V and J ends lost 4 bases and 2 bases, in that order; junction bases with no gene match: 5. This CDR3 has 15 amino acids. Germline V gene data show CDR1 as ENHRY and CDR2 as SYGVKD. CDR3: CAISVDRDDTDTQYF. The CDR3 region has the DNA TGTGCCATCAGTGTGGACAGGGACGACACAGATACGCAGTATTTT.

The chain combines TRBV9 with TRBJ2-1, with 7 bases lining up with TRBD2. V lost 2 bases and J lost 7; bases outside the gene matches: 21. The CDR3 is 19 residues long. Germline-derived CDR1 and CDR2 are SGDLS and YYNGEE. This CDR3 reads CASSVHLGAGRLSRNEQFF. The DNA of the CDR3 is TGTGCCAGCAGCGTCCATTTAGGAGCGGGGCGTCTCTCTCGGAATGAGCAGTTCTTC.

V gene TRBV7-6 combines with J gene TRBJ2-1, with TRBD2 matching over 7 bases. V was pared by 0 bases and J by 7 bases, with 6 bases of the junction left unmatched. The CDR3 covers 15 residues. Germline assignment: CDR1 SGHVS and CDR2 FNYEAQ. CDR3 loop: CASSLASGGVNEQFF. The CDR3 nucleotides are TGTGCCAGCAGCTTAGCGTCGGGAGGTGTGAATGAGCAGTTCTTC.

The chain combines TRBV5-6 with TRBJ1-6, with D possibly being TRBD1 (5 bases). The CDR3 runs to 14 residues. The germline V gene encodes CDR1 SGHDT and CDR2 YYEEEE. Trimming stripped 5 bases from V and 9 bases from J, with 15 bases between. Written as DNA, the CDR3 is TGTGCCAGCAGTCACGAGGGGCGGGGTTCACCCCTCCACTTT. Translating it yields CASSHEGRGSPLHF.

The CDR3 spells CASSPTATYGYTF. CDR3 in DNA: TGTGCCAGCAGCCCGACAGCTACCTATGGCTACACCTTC. J is TRBJ1-2 and V is TRBV7-9; possible D gene TRBD1, 5 bases. Germline lookup yields CDR1 SEHNR and CDR2 FQNEAQ (reference sequence). With 5 bases removed from V and 4 bases from J, the gap between germline ends came to 11 bases. The CDR3 runs 13 residues.

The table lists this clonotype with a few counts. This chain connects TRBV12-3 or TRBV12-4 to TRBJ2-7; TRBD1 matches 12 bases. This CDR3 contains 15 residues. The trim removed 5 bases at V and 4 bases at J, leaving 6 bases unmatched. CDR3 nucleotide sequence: TGTGCCAGCAGTCCCCTGGGACAGGGGGCATACGAGCAGTACTTC. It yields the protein CASSPLGQGAYEQYF.

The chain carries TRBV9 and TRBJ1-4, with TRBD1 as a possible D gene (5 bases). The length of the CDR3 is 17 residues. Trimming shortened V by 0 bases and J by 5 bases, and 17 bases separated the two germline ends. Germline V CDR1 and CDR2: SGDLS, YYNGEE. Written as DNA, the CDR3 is TGTGCCAGCAGCGTAGGAAATTTGGGGACGGAAAATGAAAAACTGTTTTTT. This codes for CASSVGNLGTENEKLFF.

CDR3 nucleotide sequence: TGTGCCAGCAGCTTAGCTCGGACGCCCCAAAACATTCAGTACTTC. Its translation: CASSLARTPQNIQYF. The chain couples TRBV7-8 to TRBJ2-4; D is uncertain. Germline CDR1 reads SGHVS; CDR2 reads FQNEAQ. The CDR3 loop spans 15 amino acids. V lost 0 bases and J lost 5, with 11 bases in between.

The CDR3 reads CASSANTIAYGYTF. The CDR3, as DNA: TGTGCCAGCAGCGCAAATACCATTGCCTATGGCTACACCTTC. V gene TRBV9 combines with J gene TRBJ1-2; D is unclear. The CDR3 loop spans 14 amino acids. Germline lookup yields CDR1 SGDLS and CDR2 YYNGEE. The V gene lost 3 bases and the J gene lost 4 bases, with 13 bases spanning the gap.

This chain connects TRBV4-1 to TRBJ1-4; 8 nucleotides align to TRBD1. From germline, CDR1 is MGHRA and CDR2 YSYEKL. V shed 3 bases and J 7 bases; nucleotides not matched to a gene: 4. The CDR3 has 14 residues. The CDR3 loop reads CASSHPQGVEKLFF. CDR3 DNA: TGCGCCAGCAGCCATCCACAGGGGGTTGAAAAACTGTTTTTT.

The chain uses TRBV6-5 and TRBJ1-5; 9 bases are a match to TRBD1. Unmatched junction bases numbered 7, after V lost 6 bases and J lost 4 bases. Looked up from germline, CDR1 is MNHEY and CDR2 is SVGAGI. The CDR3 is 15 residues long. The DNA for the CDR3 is TGTGCCAGCAGCCCCCTGGGACAGGGAAATCAGCCCCAGCATTTT. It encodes CASSPLGQGNQPQHF.

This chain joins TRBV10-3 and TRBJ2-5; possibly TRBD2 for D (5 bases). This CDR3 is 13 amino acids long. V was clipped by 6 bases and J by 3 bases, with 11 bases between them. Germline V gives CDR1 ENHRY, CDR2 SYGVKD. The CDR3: CAISGKQEETQYF. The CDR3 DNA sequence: TGTGCCATCAGCGGGAAGCAGGAAGAGACCCAGTACTTC.